Listed below are T cell receptor beta chains from one sample, sequenced in a study of blood T cell repertoires in COVID-19. The table came from immunoSEQ multiplex PCR; TCRdb's copy has only in-frame clones and leaves some out. The sample records about 150,000 clones, 80% to 90% being singletons. Specimen: peripheral blood. The receptors originated from a man between 18 and 35 years old with COVID-19, enrolled during active disease. Both conserved end residues are part of each CDR3. The order of the fields is V gene, CDR3 length, J gene, clone size, CDR3 protein. Rows give clone size only sometimes, using once, few, many, or a class for an expanded clone.

TRBV11-2,15,TRBJ2-3,few,CASSSRTASTDTQYF
TRBV20-1,12,TRBJ2-7,.,CSASPSSYEQYF
TRBV5-4,16,TRBJ2-1,.,CASSHPGTGESNEQFF
TRBV12-5,16,TRBJ2-2,.,CASGLGASGTTGELFF
TRBV27,14,TRBJ2-2,.,CASSRYANTGELFF
TRBV12-5,17,TRBJ2-1,.,CASAWTGATKDRDGQFF
TRBV4-1,14,TRBJ2-7,.,CASSHRTGSYEQYF
TRBV30,12,TRBJ1-5,few,CAWSVGEGLQHF
TRBV5-6,14,TRBJ2-1,.,CASSLGSSYNEQFF
TRBV30,16,TRBJ2-1,.,CAWSAPSAASYNEQFF
TRBV28,13,TRBJ1-1,.,CASSRGGATEAFF
TRBV5-4,11,TRBJ2-1,once,CASSFSDEQFF
TRBV14,14,TRBJ2-1,.,CASSMGLDSGEQFF
TRBV9,15,TRBJ2-1,.,CASSAPGTAYNEQFF
TRBV7-2,18,TRBJ2-6,.,CASSPIAGGPLGANVLTF
TRBV29-1,15,TRBJ2-5,.,CSVGRTSGEGETQYF
TRBV4-1,13,TRBJ1-2,.,CASSRDRGYGYTF
TRBV6-2/TRBV6-3,15,TRBJ1-5,.,CASSYSNQGGQPQHF
TRBV28,16,TRBJ2-7,.,CASSLGWSGGAYEQYF
TRBV4-1,14,TRBJ2-7,once,CASSQTETSYEQYF
TRBV7-6,16,TRBJ2-3,.,CASSFGLADSTDTQYF
TRBV4-3,16,TRBJ2-3,few,CASSQRQGIPTDTQYF
TRBV7-9,16,TRBJ2-2,.,CANGLNRETNTGELFF
TRBV15,15,TRBJ2-7,.,CATSRISGRPYEQYF
TRBV10-3,15,TRBJ1-5,once,CAISKEGQANQPQHF
TRBV19,15,TRBJ2-7,.,CASSSYGQGKGEQYF
TRBV19,13,TRBJ2-7,.,CASRRQGVDEQYF
TRBV11-3,13,TRBJ2-7,.,CASSLAQGYEQYF
TRBV4-3,17,TRBJ1-5,.,CASSQDVGGFGSQPQHF
TRBV14,14,TRBJ2-3,.,CASSHLRHTDTQYF
TRBV2,12,TRBJ2-5,.,CASRTGEETQYF
TRBV10-3,13,TRBJ1-5,few,CAIRGLSNQPQHF
TRBV10-3,14,TRBJ2-4,.,CAIRKDRVGNIQYF
TRBV18,15,TRBJ2-5,.,CASSPPVAGQETQYF
TRBV4-1,16,TRBJ2-1,.,CASSRSGLPSPNEQFF
TRBV7-9,15,TRBJ2-7,.,CASSFTSRTGYEQYF
TRBV9,18,TRBJ1-4,.,CARANEGQARATNEKLFF
TRBV7-2,17,TRBJ2-2,once,CASAPFAGGSNTGELFF
TRBV9,16,TRBJ2-3,.,CASSVDTSGSTDTQYF
TRBV14,13,TRBJ2-1,.,CASSPGPNNEQFF
TRBV11-3,13,TRBJ2-6,.,CASSLSGANVLTF
TRBV18,16,TRBJ2-7,.,CASSPLATGDPYEQYF
TRBV5-4,15,TRBJ2-7,few,CASSLRQRRTYEQYF
TRBV28,16,TRBJ1-2,.,CASSFLDGTAWGGYTF
TRBV13,13,TRBJ2-2,once,CASSVSDTGELFF
TRBV28,14,TRBJ2-7,.,CASSSGTVSYEQYF
TRBV5-4,15,TRBJ2-5,.,CASSLPGQGWETQYF
TRBV5-5,14,TRBJ1-6,.,CASSLQGYNSPLHF
TRBV6-5,12,TRBJ2-2,.,CASNSPTGELFF
TRBV9,13,TRBJ2-1,few,CASSVGQYNEQFF